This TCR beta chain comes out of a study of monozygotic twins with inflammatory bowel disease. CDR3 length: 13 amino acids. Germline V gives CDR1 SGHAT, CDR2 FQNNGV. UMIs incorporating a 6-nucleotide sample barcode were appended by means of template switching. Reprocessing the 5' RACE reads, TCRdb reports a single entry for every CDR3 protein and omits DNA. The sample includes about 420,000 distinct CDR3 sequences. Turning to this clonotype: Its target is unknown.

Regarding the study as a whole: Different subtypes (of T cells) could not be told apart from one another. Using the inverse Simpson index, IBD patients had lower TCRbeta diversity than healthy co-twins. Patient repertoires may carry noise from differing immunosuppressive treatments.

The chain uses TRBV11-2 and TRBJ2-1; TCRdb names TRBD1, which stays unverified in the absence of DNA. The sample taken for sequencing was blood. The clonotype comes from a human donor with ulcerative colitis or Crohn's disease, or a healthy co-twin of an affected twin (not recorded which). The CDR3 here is CASSLAGIVEQFF.